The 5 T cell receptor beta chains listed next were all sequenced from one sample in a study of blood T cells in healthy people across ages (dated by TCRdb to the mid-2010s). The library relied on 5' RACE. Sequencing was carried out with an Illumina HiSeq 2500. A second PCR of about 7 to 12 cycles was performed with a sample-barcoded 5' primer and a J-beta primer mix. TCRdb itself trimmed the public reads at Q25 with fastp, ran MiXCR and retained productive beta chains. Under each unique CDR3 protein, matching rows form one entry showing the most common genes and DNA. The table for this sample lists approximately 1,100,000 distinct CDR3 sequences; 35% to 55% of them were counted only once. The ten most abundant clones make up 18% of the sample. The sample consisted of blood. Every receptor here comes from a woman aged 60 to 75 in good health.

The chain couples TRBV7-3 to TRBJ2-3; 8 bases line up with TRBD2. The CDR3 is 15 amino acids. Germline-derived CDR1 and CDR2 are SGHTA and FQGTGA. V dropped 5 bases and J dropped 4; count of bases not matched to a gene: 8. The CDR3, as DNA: TGTGCCAGCAGCCCCAGCGGGAGTATATCAGATACGCAGTATTTT. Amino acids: CASSPSGSISDTQYF.

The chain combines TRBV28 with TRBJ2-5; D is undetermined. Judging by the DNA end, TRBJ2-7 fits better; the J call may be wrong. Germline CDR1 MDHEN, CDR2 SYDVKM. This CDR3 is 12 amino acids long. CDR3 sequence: CASRAFGYEQYF. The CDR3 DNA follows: TGTGCCAGCCGGGCCTTCGGGTACGAGCAGTACTTC.

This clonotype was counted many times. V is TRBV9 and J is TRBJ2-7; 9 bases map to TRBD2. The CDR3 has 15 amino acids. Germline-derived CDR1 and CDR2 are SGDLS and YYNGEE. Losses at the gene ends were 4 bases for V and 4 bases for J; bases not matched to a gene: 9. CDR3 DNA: TGTGCCAGCAGCCCCCGGGTAGCGGGAGTTTACGAGCAGTACTTC. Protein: CASSPRVAGVYEQYF.

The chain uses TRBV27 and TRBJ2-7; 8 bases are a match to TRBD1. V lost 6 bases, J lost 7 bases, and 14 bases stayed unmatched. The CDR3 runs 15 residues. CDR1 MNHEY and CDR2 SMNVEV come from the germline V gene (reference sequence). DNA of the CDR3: TGTGCCAGCAGCATTGGACAGGGCCTTACGAATGAGCAGTACTTC. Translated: CASSIGQGLTNEQYF.

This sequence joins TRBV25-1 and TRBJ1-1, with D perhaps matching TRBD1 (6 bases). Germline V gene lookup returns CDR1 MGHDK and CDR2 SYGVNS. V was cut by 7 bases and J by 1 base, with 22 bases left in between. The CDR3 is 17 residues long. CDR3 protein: CASNELVQGPRNTEAFF. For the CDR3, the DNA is TGTGCCAGCAACGAATTGGTTCAGGGGCCGCGGAACACTGAAGCTTTCTTT. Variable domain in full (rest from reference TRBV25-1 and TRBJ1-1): EADIYQTPRYLVIGTGKKITLECSQTMGHDKMYWYQQDPGMELHLIHYSYGVNSTEKGDLSSESTVSRIRTEHFPLTLESARPSHTSQYLCASNELVQGPRNTEAFFGQGTRLTVV.